The sequence of this T cell receptor beta chain was determined in a study of PD-1 blockade in classical Hodgkin lymphoma. About the research overall: With a 2-week interval, patients received intravenous nivolumab at 3 mg/kg. Broader study findings: Significant TCR diversity gains by C4D1 occurred in CD4+ but not CD8+ cells.

As for this clone: Antigen unknown.

Each patient relapsed following autologous stem cell transplantation, and prior brentuximab vedotin exposure differed. The method was immunoSEQ multiplex PCR; TCRdb's version includes in-frame clones alone and lacks a portion of them. The top ten hold over 7.5% of the sample, which has approximately 160,000 clones, about 81% seen once. Germline CDR1 is SGHTS and CDR2 is YDEGEE. Trimming at V came to 0 bases and at J to 5 bases, leaving 8 bases not matched to a gene. The CDR3 runs to 16 residues. The chain joins TRBV5-8 to TRBJ1-5, with 7 bases identical to TRBD1. This specimen was peripheral blood mononuclear cells (PBMCs), taken before the second cycle of nivolumab. The sequence derives from a human donor with classical Hodgkin lymphoma. The CDR3 DNA follows: TGTGCCAGCAGCTTGGGGCTCTACAGGGGCTATCAGCCCCAGCATTTT. Residues: CASSLGLYRGYQPQHF. The full variable domain, in which reference TRBV5-8 and TRBJ1-5 provide the parts outside the CDR3, is EAGVTQSPTHLIKTRGQQATLRCSPISGHTSVYWYQQALGLGLQFLLWYDEGEERNRGNFPPRFSGRQFPNYSSELNVNALELEDSALYLCASSLGLYRGYQPQHFGDGTRLSIL.